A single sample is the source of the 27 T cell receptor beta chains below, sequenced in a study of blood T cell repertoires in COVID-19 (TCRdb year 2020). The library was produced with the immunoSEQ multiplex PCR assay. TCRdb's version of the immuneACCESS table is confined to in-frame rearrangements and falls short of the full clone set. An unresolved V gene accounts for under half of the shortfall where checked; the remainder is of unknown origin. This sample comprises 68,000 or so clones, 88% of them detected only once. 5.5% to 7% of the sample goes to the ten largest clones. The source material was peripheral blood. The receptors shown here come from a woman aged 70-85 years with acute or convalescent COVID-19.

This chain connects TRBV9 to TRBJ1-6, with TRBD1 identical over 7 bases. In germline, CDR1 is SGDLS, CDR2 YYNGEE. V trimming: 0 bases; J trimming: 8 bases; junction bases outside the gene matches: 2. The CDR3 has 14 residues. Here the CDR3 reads CASSVGGGYSPLHF. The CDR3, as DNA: TGTGCCAGCAGCGTAGGAGGGGGCTATTCACCCCTCCACTTT.

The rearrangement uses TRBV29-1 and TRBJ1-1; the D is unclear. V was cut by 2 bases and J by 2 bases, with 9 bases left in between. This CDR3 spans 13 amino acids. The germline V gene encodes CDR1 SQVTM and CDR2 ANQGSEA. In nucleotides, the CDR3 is TGCAGCGTTGAAACACAGCCCAACACTGAAGCTTTCTTT. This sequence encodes CSVETQPNTEAFF.

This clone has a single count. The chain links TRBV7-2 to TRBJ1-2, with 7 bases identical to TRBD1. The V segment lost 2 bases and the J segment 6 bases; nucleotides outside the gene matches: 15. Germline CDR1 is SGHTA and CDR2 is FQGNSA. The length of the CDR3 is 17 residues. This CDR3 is CASSLLASWSGGDGYTF. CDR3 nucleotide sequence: TGTGCCAGCAGCTTATTAGCATCTTGGTCAGGGGGTGATGGCTACACCTTC. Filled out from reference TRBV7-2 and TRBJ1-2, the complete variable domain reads GAGVSQSPSNKVTEKGKDVELRCDPISGHTALYWYRQSLGQGLEFLIYFQGNSAPDKSGLPSDRFSAERTGGSVSTLTIQRTQQEDSAVYLCASSLLASWSGGDGYTFGSGTRLTVV.

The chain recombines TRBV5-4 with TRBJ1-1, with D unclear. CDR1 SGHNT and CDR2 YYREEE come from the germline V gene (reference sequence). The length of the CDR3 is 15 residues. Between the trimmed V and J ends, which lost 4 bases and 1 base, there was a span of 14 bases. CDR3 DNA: TGTGCCAGCAGCGAAGAAAAGAGAAGGAACACTGAAGCTTTCTTT. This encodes CASSEEKRRNTEAFF.

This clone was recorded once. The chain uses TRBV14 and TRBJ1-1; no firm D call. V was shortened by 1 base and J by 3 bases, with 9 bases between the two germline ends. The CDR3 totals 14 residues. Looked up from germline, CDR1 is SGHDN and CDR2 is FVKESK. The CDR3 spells CASSQGADDTEAFF. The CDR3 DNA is TGTGCCAGCAGCCAAGGGGCCGATGACACTGAAGCTTTCTTT. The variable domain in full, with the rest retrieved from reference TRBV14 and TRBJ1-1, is EAGVTQFPSHSVIEKGQTVTLRCDPISGHDNLYWYRRVMGKEIKFLLHFVKESKQDESGMPNNRFLAERTGGTYSTLKVQPAELEDSGVYFCASSQGADDTEAFFGQGTRLTVV.

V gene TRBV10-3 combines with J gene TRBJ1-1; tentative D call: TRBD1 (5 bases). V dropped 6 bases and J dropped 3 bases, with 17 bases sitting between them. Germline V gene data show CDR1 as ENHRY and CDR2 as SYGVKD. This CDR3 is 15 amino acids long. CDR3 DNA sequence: TGTGCCATCAGACCTAGCCCCGGGGGGGACACTGAAGCTTTCTTT. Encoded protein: CAIRPSPGGDTEAFF.

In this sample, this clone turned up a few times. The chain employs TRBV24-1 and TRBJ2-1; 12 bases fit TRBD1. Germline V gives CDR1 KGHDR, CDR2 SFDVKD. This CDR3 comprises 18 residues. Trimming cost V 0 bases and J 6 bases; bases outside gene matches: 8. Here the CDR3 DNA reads TGTGCCACCAGTGATTTGGGCCGGGACAGGGGGCATGTCAATGAGCAGTTCTTC. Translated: CATSDLGRDRGHVNEQFF.

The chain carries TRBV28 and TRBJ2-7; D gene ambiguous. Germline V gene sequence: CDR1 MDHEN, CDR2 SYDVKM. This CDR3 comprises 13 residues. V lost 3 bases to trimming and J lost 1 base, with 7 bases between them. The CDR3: CASSLGVSYEQYF. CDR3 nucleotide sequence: TGTGCCAGCAGTTTGGGCGTATCCTACGAGCAGTACTTC.

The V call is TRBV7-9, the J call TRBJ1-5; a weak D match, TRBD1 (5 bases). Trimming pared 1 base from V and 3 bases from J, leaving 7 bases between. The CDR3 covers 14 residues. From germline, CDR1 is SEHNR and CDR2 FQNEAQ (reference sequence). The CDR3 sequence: CASSLGQTNQPQHF. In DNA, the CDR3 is TGTGCCAGCAGCTTAGGACAGACCAATCAGCCCCAGCATTTT.

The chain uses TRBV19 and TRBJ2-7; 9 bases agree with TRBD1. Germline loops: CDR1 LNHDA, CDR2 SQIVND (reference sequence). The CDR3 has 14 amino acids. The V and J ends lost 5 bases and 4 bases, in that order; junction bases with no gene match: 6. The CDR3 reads CASSQGTGRYEQYF. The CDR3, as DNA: TGTGCCAGTAGTCAAGGGACAGGGCGGTACGAGCAGTACTTC.

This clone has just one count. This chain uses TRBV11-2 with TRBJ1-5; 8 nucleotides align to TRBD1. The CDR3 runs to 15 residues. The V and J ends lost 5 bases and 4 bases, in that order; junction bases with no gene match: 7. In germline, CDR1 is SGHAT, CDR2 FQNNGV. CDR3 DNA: TGTGCCAGCAGCCACGGGGACAGGTCAAATCAGCCCCAGCATTTT. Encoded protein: CASSHGDRSNQPQHF.

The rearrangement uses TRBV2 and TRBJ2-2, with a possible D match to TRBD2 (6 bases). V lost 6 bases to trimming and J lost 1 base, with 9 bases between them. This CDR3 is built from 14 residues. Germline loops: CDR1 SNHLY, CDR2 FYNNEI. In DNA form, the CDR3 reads TGTGCCAGCAGGGGGGGAAGGAACACCGGGGAGCTGTTTTTT. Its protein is CASRGGRNTGELFF.

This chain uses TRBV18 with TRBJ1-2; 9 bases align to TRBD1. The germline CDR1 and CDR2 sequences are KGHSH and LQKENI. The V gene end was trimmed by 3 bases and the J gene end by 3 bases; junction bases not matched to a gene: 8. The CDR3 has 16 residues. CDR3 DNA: TGTGCCAGCTCACCGATGGGGGGACAGGGACACTATGGCTACACCTTC. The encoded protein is CASSPMGGQGHYGYTF.

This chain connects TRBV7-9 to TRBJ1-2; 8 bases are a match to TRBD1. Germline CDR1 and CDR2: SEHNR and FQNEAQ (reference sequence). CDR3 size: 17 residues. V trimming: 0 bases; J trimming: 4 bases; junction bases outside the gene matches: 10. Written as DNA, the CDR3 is TGTGCCAGCAGCTTAGCTCAGGGGGCGAAGAATGGCTATGGCTACACCTTC. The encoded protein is CASSLAQGAKNGYGYTF.

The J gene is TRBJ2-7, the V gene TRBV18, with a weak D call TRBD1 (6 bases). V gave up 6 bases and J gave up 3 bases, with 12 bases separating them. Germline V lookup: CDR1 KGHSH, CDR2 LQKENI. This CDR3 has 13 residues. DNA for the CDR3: TGTGCCAGCTCCACGACAGGTGTCTACGAGCAGTACTTC. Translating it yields CASSTTGVYEQYF.

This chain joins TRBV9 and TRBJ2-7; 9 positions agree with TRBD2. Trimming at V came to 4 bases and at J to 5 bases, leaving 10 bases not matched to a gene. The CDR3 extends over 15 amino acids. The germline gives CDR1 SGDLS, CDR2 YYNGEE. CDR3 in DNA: TGTGCCAGCAGCCCCGCCGGCGGGAGGGCCCACGAGCAGTACTTC. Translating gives CASSPAGGRAHEQYF.

CDR3 bases: TGTGCCACCAGTGATCCCCAGGGTGGGTGGAATCAGCCCCAGCATTTT. Translating gives CATSDPQGGWNQPQHF. The chain carries TRBV24-1 and TRBJ1-5; tentative D call: TRBD1 (5 bases). V was shortened by 3 bases and J by 4 bases, with 15 bases between the two germline ends. CDR1 and CDR2 (germline): KGHDR, SFDVKD. The CDR3 is 16 amino acids.

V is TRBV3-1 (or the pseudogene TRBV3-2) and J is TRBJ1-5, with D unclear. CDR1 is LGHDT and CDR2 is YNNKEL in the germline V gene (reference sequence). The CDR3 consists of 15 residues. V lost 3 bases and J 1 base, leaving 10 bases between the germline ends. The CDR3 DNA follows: TGTGCCAGCAGCCAGCGCCGTTCGAGCAATCAGCCCCAGCATTTT. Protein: CASSQRRSSNQPQHF.

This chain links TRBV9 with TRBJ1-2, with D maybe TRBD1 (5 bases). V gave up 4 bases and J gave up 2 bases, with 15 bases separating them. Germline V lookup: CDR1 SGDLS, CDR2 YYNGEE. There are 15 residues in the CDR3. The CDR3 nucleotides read TGTGCCAGCAGCCCCCGACAGAGGCCCAACTATGGCTACACCTTC. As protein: CASSPRQRPNYGYTF.

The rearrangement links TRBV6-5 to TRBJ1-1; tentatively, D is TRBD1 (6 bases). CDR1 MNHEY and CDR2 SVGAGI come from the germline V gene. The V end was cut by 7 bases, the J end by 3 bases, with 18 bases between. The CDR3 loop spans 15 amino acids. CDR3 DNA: TGTGCCAGCACCCTGACAGGACAAGGAGACACTGAAGCTTTCTTT. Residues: CASTLTGQGDTEAFF.

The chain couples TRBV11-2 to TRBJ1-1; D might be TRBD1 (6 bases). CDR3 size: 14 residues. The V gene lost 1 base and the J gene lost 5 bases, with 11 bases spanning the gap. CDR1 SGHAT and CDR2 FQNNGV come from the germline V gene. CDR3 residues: CASSLGRGQTEAFF. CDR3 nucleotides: TGTGCCAGCAGCTTAGGGCGGGGGCAGACTGAAGCTTTCTTT.

CDR3 protein: CASSYRMDTSNTEAFF. The CDR3 DNA sequence: TGTGCCAGCAGTTATAGAATGGACACCTCGAACACTGAAGCTTTCTTT. This chain links TRBV13 with TRBJ1-1, with a possible D match to TRBD1 (5 bases). Germline-derived CDR1 and CDR2 are PRHDT and FYEKMQ (reference sequence). The V end was cut by 6 bases, the J end by 1 base, with 18 bases between. The length of the CDR3 is 16 residues.

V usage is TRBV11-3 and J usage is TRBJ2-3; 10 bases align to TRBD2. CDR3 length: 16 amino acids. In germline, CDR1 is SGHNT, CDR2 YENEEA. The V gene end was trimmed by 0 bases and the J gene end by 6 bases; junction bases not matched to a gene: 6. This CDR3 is CASSLDGGSGRDTQYF. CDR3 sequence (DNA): TGTGCCAGCAGCTTAGATGGAGGTAGCGGGAGGGATACGCAGTATTTT.

CDR3 loop: CASSLWGVGNYGYTF. DNA for the CDR3: TGTGCCAGCAGCTTATGGGGGGTCGGTAACTATGGCTACACCTTC. The chain couples TRBV7-9 to TRBJ1-2; D might be TRBD1 (5 bases). CDR1 is SEHNR, CDR2 FQNEAQ, per germline (reference sequence). Deletions cut 2 bases from V and 1 base from J, with 11 bases between. CDR3 length: 15 amino acids.

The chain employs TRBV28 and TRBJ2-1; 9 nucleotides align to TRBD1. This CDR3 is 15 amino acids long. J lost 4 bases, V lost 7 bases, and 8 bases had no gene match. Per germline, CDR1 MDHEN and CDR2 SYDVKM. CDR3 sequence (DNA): TGTGCCAGCACCCCAGGGGACAGGGATTACAATGAGCAGTTCTTC. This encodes CASTPGDRDYNEQFF. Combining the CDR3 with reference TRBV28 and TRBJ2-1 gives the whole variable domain DVKVTQSSRYLVKRTGEKVFLECVQDMDHENMFWYRQDPGLGLRLIYFSYDVKMKEKGDIPEGYSVSREKKERFSLILESASTNQTSMYLCASTPGDRDYNEQFFGPGTRLTVL.

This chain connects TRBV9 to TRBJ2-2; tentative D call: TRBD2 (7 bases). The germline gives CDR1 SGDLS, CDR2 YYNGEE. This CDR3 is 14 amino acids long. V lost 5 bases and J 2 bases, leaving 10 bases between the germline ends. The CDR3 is CASRRGGNTGELFF. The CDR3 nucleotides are TGTGCCAGCAGAAGGGGGGGCAACACCGGGGAGCTGTTTTTT. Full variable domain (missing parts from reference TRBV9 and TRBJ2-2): DSGVTQTPKHLITATGQRVTLRCSPRSGDLSVYWYQQSLDQGLQFLIQYYNGEERAKGNILERFSAQQFPDLHSELNLSSLELGDSALYFCASRRGGNTGELFFGEGSRLTVL.

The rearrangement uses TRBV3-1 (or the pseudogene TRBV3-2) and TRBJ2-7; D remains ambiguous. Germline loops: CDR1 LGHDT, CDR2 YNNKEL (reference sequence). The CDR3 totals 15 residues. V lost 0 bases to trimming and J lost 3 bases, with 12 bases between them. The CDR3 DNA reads TGTGCCAGCAGCCAAGATCCGGGTGGCTACTACGAGCAGTACTTC. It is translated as CASSQDPGGYYEQYF.